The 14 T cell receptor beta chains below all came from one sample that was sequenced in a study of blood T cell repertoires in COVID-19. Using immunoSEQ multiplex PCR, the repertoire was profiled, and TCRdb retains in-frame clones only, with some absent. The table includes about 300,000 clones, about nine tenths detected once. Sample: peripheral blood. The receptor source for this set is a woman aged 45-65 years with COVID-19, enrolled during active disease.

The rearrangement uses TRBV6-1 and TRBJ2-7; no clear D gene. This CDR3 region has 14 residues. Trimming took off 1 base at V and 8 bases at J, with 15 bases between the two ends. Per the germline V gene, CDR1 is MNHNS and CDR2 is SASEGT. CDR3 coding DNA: TGTGCCAGCAGTGAAGACCTAATTCTTGCGAAGCAGTACTTC. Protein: CASSEDLILAKQYF.

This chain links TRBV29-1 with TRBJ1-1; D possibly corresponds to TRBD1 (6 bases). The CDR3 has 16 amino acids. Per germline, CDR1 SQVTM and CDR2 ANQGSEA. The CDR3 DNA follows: TGCAGTGCCGTCCCGTCTCAGGGGTTCATGAACACTGAAGCTTTCTTT. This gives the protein CSAVPSQGFMNTEAFF.

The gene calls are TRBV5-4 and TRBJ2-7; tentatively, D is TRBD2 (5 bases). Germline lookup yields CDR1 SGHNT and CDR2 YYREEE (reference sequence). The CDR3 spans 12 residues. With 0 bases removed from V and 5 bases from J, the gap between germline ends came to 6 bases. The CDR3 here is CASSLVSDEQYF. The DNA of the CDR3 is TGTGCCAGCAGCTTGGTTAGCGACGAGCAGTACTTC.

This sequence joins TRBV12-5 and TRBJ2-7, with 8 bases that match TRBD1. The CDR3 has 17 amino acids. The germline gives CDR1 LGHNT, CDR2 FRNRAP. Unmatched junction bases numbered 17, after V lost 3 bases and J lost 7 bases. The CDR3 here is CASGFAPPGTGDREQYF. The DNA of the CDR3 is TGTGCTAGTGGTTTTGCGCCTCCCGGGACAGGAGACAGGGAGCAGTACTTC.

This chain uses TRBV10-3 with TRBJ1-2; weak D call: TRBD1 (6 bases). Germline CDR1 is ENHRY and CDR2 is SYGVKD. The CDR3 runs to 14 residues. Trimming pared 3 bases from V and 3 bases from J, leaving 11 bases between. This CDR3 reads CAISEQGSDYGYTF. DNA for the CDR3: TGTGCCATCAGTGAACAGGGTTCAGACTATGGCTACACCTTC.

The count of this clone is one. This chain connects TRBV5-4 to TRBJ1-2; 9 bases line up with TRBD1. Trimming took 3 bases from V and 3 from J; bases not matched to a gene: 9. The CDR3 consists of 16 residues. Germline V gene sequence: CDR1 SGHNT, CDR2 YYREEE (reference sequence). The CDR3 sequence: CASSSRPGQGHYGYTF. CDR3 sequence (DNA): TGTGCCAGCAGCTCAAGGCCGGGACAGGGACACTATGGCTACACCTTC.

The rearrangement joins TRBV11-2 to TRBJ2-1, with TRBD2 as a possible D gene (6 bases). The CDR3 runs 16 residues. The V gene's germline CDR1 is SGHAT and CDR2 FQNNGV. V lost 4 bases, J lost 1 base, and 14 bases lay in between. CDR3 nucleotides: TGTGCCAGCAGCTCGTCGGAACGGGGGTCCTACAATGAGCAGTTCTTC. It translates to CASSSSERGSYNEQFF.

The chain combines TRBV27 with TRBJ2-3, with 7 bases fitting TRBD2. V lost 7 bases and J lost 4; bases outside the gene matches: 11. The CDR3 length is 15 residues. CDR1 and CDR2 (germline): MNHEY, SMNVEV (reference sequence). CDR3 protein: CASTLRLASADTQYF. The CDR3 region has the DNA TGTGCCAGCACCCTCAGACTAGCCAGCGCAGATACGCAGTATTTT.

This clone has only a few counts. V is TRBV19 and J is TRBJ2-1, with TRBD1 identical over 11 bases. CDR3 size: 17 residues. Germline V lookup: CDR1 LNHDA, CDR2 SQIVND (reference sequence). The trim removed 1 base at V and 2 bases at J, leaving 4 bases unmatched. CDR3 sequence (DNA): TGTGCCAGTAGTATAGGACCGGGACAGGGGGCCTACAATGAGCAGTTCTTC. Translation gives CASSIGPGQGAYNEQFF.

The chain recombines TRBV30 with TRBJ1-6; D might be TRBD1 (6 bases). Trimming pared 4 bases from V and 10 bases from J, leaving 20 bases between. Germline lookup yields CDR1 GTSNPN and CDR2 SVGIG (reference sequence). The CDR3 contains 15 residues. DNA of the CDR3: TGTGCCTGGACCCAATTCGGACAGAAATTCTCACCCCTCCACTTT. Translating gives CAWTQFGQKFSPLHF.

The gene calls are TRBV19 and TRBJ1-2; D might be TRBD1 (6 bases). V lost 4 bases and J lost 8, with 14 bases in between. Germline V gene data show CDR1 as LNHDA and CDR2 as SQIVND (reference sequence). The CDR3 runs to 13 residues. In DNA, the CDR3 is TGTGCCAGTAGTAGGGGGCTTGGCTACGGCTACACCTTC. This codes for CASSRGLGYGYTF.

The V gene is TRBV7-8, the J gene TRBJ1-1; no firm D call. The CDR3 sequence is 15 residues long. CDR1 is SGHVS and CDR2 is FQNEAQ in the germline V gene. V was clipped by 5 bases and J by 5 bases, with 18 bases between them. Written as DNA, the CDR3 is TGTGCCAGCAGCCAACAAACAGCGGTTCGGACTGAAGCTTTCTTT. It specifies CASSQQTAVRTEAFF.

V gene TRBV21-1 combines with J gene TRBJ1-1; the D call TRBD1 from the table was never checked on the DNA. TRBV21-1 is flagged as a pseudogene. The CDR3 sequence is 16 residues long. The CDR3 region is CASSNIWTGLNTEAFF. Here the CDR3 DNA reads TGTGCCAGCAGCAATATTTGGACAGGACTGAACACTGAAGCTTTCTTT.

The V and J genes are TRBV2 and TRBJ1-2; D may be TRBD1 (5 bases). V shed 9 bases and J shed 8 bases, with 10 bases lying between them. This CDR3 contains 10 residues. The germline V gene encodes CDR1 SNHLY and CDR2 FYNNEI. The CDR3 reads CASRRTGYTF. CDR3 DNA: TGTGCCAGTCGGCGGACAGGCTACACCTTC.